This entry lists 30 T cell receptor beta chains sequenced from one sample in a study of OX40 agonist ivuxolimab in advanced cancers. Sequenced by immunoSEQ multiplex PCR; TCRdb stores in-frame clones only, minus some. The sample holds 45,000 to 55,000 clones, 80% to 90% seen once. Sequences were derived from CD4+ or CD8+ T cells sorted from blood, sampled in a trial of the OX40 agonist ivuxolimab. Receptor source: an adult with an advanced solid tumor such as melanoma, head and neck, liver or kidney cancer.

CDR3 region: CASSRTGWPNEKLFF. DNA for the CDR3: TGTGCCAGCTCAAGGACAGGGTGGCCTAATGAAAAACTGTTTTTT. The genes are TRBV18 and TRBJ1-4, with 8 bases that match TRBD1. CDR1 is KGHSH, CDR2 LQKENI, per germline. The CDR3 is 15 amino acids. V dropped 5 bases and J dropped 3; count of bases not matched to a gene: 5.

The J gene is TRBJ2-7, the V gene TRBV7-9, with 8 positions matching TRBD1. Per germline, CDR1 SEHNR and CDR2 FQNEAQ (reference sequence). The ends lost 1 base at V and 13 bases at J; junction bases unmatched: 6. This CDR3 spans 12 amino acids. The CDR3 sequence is CASSLGLGQEYF. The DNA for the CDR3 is TGTGCCAGCAGCTTAGGGTTGGGACAGGAATACTTC. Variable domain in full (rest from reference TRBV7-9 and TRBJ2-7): DTGVSQNPRHKITKRGQNVTFRCDPISEHNRLYWYRQTLGQGPEFLTYFQNEAQLEKSRLLSDRFSAERPKGSFSTLEIQRTEQGDSAMYLCASSLGLGQEYFGPGTRLTVT.

CDR3 sequence (DNA): TGTGCCAGCTCCGGGGACAGGCCCCCCTACGAGCAGTACTTC. Residues: CASSGDRPPYEQYF. The chain joins TRBV18 to TRBJ2-7; 8 bases match TRBD1. The CDR3 has 14 amino acids. Germline values: CDR1 KGHSH, CDR2 LQKENI. After removal of 6 bases from V and 2 bases from J, the junction contained 6 bases not matched to a gene.

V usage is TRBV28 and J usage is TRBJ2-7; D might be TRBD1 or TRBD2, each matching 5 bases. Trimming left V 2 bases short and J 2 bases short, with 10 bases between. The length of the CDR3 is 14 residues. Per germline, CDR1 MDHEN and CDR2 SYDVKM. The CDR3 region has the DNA TGTGCCAGCAGTTTAGGGACCAGGCCCTACGAGCAGTACTTC. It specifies CASSLGTRPYEQYF.

CDR3 loop: CASSHRGQTGNTIYF. DNA for the CDR3: TGTGCCAGCAGTCACAGGGGGCAGACTGGAAACACCATATATTTT. J is TRBJ1-3 and V is TRBV6-1; 9 bases match TRBD1. CDR1 is MNHNS and CDR2 is SASEGT in the germline V gene. The J segment lost 2 bases and the V segment lost 5 bases, leaving 4 bases of the junction unmatched. The CDR3 loop spans 15 amino acids.

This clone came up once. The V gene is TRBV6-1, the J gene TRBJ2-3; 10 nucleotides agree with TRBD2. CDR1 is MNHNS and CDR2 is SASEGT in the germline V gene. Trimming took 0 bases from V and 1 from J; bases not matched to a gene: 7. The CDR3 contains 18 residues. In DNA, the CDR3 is TGTGCCAGCAGTGAAGCGACAATAGCGGGAGGCGGCACAGATACGCAGTATTTT. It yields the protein CASSEATIAGGGTDTQYF.

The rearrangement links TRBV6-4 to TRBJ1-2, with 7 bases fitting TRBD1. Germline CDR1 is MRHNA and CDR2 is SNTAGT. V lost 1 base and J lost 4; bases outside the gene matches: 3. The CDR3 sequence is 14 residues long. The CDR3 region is CASSDFNRGYGYTF. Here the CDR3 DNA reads TGTGCCAGCAGTGACTTTAACAGGGGCTATGGCTACACCTTC.

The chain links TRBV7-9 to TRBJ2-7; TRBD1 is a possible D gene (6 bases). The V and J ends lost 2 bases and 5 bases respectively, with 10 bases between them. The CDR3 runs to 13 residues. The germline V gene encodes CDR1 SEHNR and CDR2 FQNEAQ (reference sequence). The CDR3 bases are TGTGCCAGCAGCTTACGGACAGATGACGAGCAGTACTTC. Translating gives CASSLRTDDEQYF.

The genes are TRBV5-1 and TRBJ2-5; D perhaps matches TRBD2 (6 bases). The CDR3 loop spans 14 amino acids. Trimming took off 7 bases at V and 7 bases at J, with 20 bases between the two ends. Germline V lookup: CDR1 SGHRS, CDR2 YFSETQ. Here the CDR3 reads CASEPGPQEGTQYF. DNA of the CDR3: TGCGCCAGCGAACCAGGGCCTCAGGAGGGGACCCAGTACTTC.

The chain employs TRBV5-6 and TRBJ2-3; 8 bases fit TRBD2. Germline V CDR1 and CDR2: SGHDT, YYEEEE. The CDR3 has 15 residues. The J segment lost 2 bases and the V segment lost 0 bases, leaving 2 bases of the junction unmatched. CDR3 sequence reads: CASSLVSGVTDTQYF. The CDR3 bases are TGTGCCAGCAGCTTGGTTAGCGGGGTCACAGATACGCAGTATTTT.

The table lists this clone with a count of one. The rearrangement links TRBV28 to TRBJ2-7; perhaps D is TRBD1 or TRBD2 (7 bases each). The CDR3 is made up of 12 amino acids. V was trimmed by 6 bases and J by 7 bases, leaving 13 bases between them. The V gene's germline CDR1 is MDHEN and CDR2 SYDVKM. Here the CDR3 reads CASRIQGGEQYF. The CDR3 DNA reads TGTGCCAGCAGAATCCAGGGGGGGGAGCAGTACTTC.

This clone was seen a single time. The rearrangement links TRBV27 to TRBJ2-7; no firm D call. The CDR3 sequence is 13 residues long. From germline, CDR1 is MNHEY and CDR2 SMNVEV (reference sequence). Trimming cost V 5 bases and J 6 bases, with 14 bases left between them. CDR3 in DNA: TGTGCCAGCAGTCCGCTATCAGCCCCCGAGCAGTACTTC. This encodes CASSPLSAPEQYF.

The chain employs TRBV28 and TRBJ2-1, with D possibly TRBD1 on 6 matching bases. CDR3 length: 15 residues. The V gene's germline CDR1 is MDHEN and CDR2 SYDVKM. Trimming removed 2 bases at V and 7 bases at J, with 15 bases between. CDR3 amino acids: CASSLIGRRGNEQFF. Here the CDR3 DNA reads TGTGCCAGCAGTTTAATAGGGCGAAGGGGGAATGAGCAGTTCTTC.

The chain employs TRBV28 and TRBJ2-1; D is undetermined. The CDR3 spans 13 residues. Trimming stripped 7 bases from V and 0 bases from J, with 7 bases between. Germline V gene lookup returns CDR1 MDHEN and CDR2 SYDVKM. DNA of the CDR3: TGTGCCAGCAACAGAGTCTCCTACAATGAGCAGTTCTTC. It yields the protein CASNRVSYNEQFF.

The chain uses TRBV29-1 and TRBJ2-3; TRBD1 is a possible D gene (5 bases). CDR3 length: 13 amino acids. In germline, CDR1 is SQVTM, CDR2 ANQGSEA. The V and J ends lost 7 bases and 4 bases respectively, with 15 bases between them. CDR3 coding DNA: TGCAGCGGAATATCAGGGCGCGCAGATACGCAGTATTTT. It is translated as CSGISGRADTQYF.

The CDR3 DNA reads as TGTGCCAGCAAAGAGTCTAATCGTGAAAAACTGTTTTTT. This gives the protein CASKESNREKLFF. This rearrangement joins TRBV2 to TRBJ1-4; no reliable D call. This CDR3 has 13 residues. Trimming shortened V by 7 bases and J by 7 bases, and 13 bases separated the two germline ends. The germline V gene encodes CDR1 SNHLY and CDR2 FYNNEI.

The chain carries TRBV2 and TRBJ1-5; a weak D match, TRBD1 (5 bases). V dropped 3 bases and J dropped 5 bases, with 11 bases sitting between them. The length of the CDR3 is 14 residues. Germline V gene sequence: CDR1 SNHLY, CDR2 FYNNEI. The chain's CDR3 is CASSEQGSHQPQHF. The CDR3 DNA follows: TGTGCCAGCAGTGAGCAGGGTTCTCATCAGCCCCAGCATTTT.

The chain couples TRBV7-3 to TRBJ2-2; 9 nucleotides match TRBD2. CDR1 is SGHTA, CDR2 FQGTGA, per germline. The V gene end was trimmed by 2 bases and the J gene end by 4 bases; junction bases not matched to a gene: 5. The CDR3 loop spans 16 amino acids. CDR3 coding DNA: TGTGCCAGCAGCTTAGTTGCGGGAGGGCCCACCGGGGAGCTGTTTTTT. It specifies CASSLVAGGPTGELFF.

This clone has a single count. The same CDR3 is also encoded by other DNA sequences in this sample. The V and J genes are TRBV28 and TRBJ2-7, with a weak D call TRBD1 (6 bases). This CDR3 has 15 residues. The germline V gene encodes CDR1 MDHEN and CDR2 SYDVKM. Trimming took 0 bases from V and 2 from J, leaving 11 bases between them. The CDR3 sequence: CASSLWGRGTYEQYF. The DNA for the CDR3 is TGTGCCAGCAGTTTATGGGGCAGGGGCACCTACGAGCAGTACTTC.

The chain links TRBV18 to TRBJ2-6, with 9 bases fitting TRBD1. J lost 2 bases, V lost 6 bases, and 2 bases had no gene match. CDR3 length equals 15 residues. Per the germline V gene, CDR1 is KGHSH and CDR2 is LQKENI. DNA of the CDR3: TGTGCCAGCTCGGACAGGGGTGCTGGGGCCAACGTCCTGACTTTC. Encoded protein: CASSDRGAGANVLTF.

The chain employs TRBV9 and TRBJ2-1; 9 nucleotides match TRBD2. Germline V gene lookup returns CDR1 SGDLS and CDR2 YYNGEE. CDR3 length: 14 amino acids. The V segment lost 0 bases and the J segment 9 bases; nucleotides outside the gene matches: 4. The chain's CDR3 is CASSVVSGSSEQFF. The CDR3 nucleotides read TGTGCCAGCAGCGTAGTTAGCGGGAGCAGTGAGCAGTTCTTC. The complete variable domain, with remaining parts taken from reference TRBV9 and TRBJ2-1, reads DSGVTQTPKHLITATGQRVTLRCSPRSGDLSVYWYQQSLDQGLQFLIQYYNGEERAKGNILERFSAQQFPDLHSELNLSSLELGDSALYFCASSVVSGSSEQFFGPGTRLTVL.

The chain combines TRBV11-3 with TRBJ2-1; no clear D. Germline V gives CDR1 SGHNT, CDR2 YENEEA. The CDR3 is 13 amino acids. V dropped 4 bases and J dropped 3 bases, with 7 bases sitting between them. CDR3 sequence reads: CASSSPSYNEQFF. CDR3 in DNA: TGTGCCAGCAGCTCCCCTAGCTACAATGAGCAGTTCTTC.

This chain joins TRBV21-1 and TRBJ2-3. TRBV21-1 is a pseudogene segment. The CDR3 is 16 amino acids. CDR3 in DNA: TGTGCCAGCAGCGCCTCTTGTCCCTACAGCGCAGATACGCAGTATTTT. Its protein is CASSASCPYSADTQYF.

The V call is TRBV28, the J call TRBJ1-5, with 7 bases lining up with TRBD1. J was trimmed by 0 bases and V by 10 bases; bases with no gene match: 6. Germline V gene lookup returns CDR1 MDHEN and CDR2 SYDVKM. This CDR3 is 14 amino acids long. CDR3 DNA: TGTGCCATTGGGGGGACAGTTAGCAATCAGCCCCAGCATTTT. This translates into CAIGGTVSNQPQHF.

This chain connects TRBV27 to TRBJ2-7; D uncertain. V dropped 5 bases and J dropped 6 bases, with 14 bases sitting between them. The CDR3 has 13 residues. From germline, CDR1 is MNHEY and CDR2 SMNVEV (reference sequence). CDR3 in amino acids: CASSPPGLGEQYF. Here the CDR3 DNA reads TGTGCCAGCAGTCCACCCGGTTTGGGCGAGCAGTACTTC.

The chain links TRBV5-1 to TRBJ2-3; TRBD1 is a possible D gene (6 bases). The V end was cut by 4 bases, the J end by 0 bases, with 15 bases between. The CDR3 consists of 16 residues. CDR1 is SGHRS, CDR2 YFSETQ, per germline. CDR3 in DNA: TGCGCCAGCAGCGTTGGACAGACTCCTAGCACAGATACGCAGTATTTT. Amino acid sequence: CASSVGQTPSTDTQYF.

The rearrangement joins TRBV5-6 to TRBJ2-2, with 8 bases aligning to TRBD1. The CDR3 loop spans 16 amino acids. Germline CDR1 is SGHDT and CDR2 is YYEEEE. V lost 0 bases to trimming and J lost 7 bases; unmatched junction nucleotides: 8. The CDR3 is CASSLGNRGADGELFF. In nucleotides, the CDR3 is TGTGCCAGCAGCTTGGGGAACAGGGGGGCTGACGGGGAGCTGTTTTTT.

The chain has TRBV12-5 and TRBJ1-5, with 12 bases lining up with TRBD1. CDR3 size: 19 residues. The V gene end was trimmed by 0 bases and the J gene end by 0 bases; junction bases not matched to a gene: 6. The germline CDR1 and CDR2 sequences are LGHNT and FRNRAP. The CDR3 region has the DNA TGTGCTAGTGGTTTGGTAATGGGACAGGGGGCGTATAGCAATCAGCCCCAGCATTTT. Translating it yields CASGLVMGQGAYSNQPQHF.

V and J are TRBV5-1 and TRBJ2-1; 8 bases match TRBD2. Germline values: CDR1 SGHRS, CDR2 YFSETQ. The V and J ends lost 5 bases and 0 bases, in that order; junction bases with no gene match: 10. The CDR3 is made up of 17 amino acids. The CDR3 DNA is TGCGCCAGCAGGGACTCCACGGGGGGGAGCTCCTACAATGAGCAGTTCTTC. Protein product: CASRDSTGGSSYNEQFF. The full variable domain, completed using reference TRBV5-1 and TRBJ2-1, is KAGVTQTPRYLIKTRGQQVTLSCSPISGHRSVSWYQQTPGQGLQFLFEYFSETQRNKGNFPGRFSGRQFSNSRSEMNVSTLELGDSALYLCASRDSTGGSSYNEQFFGPGTRLTVL.

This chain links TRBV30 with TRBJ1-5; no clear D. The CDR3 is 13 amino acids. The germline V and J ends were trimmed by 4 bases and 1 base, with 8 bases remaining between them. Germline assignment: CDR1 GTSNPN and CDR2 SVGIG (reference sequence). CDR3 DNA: TGTGCCTGGAACTCCGGGAGCAATCAGCCCCAGCATTTT. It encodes CAWNSGSNQPQHF.